The present T cell receptor beta chain was sequenced within a study of T cells in Graves' hyperthyroidism and ophthalmopathy. Whole-study results and caveats: Separating ophthalmopathy from stable hyperthyroidism was achieved by a 13 V-J model.

Trimming took 4 bases from V and 0 from J; bases not matched to a gene: 6. Per germline, CDR1 MDHEN and CDR2 SYDVKM. The CDR3 runs to 16 residues. From RNA transcripts, TCR beta CDR3 regions were amplified. A set of HTBI primers served as the primers for a first-round RT-PCR of the TCR CDR3. Via MiXCR, TCRdb re-called the multiplex PCR reads, giving one row per CDR3 protein. The sample yields around 520,000 distinct CDR3 sequences, roughly a quarter seen once. Those patients with uncontrolled infection, other autoimmune disease, pregnancy or lactation were excluded. As concerns this clonotype: What it recognizes is unknown.

The specimen was blood. The chain links TRBV28 to TRBJ2-7, with TRBD2 matching 10 bases. This sequence was found in a woman aged 30 to 39 with Graves' ophthalmopathy. The CDR3 DNA is TGTGCCAGCAGTTGGATAGCGGGAGGCCTCTCCTACGAGCAGTACTTC. Encoded protein: CASSWIAGGLSYEQYF.